The present T cell receptor (beta chain) was sequenced within a study of blood T cell repertoires in COVID-19. Study-level information: The study drew acute and convalescent COVID-19 samples from the United States, Italy and Spain. T cells, B-cell-depleted T cells, or PBMCs provided the cDNA or gDNA that served as material.

The CDR3 spans 15 residues. The germline V gene encodes CDR1 SGHVS and CDR2 FQNEAQ. Trimming shortened V by 5 bases and J by 4 bases, and 12 bases separated the two germline ends. In the authors' workflow: Nucleated cell counts were estimated from reference gene primer amplification. Repertoires were generated with immunoSEQ multiplex PCR, while TCRdb's copy carries only in-frame clones and drops some. That table gives V, J and clone size, and the DNA gave D and trimming. The sample includes over 60,000 clones, roughly 77% of them seen just once. The chain carries TRBV7-8 and TRBJ2-6; maybe TRBD2 (6 bases). What was sequenced was peripheral blood. This TCR came from a human donor in a cohort sampled during active COVID-19. The CDR3 region is CASSPEGTGANVLTF. The CDR3 DNA sequence: TGTGCCAGCAGCCCGGAGGGTACAGGGGCCAACGTCCTGACTTTC.